The clone carrying this T cell receptor beta chain has ten or more counts. The antigen remains undetermined. The record originates from a study of T cells after yellow fever vaccination. Overall study results and limits: High-abundance clonotypes from the bulk population could contaminate FACS-sorted repertoires. The appearance of a small share of clonotypes in both CD4 and CD8 compartments was observed.

Germline lookup yields CDR1 SGHRS and CDR2 YFSETQ. There are 17 residues in the CDR3. V lost 0 bases, J lost 5 bases, and 9 bases stayed unmatched. Researchers made TCR cDNA using 5'RACE template switching, and this step added a universal primer site and UMIs. TCRdb re-called the 5' RACE reads with MiXCR, one entry per CDR3 protein. The sample has about 240,000 distinct CDR3 sequences, 3.6% seen once. The specimen comprised PBMCs, sampled 15 days after the yellow fever booster vaccination. The TCR originated in a man between 18 and 35 years old who received the YFV17D yellow fever vaccine. This chain connects TRBV5-1 to TRBJ2-3; 10 bases fit TRBD2. Written as DNA, the CDR3 is TGCGCCAGCAGCTTGGGGACTAGCGGCCCGAAGGTAGATACGCAGTATTTT. Amino acids: CASSLGTSGPKVDTQYF.